Each of the 5 T cell receptor beta chains below was sequenced from the same sample in a study of Tregs in tolerant kidney transplant recipients. Libraries were prepared by immunoSEQ multiplex PCR; TCRdb keeps only in-frame clonotypes and omits some of them. Of about 64,000 clones in the sample, 95% to 98% were seen once. The sequencing used Tregs from blood, collected before the transplant. Receptors originate from a human donor who received a combined kidney and bone marrow transplant.

This clone was found once. The rearrangement joins TRBV4-2 to TRBJ2-7; 8 bases map to TRBD2. The V segment lost 0 bases and the J segment 4 bases; nucleotides outside the gene matches: 14. This CDR3 is built from 18 residues. The V gene's germline CDR1 is LGHNA and CDR2 YNFKEQ. CDR3 protein: CASSQDTGGGPNLYEQYF. The DNA for the CDR3 is TGTGCCAGCAGCCAAGATACCGGGGGGGGGCCCAACTTATACGAGCAGTACTTC.

This chain connects TRBV7-2 to TRBJ2-7; 7 bases agree with TRBD1. This CDR3 spans 15 amino acids. The junction had 10 bases not matched to a gene; V was cut back by 4 bases and J by 4 bases. Germline V CDR1 and CDR2: SGHTA, FQGNSA. DNA of the CDR3: TGTGCCAGCAGCTCGGGGCCAAGGGGGCGATACGAGCAGTACTTC. Residues: CASSSGPRGRYEQYF.

CDR3 in DNA: TGTGCCAGCAGCTTAGGTCGGGGTTACAATGAGCAGTTCTTC. Encoded protein: CASSLGRGYNEQFF. This chain joins TRBV7-2 and TRBJ2-1; perhaps TRBD2 as D (5 bases). This CDR3 has 14 amino acids. CDR1 is SGHTA, CDR2 FQGNSA, per germline. Trimming shortened V by 1 base and J by 4 bases, and 8 bases separated the two germline ends.

V and J are TRBV21-1 and TRBJ2-7; the table's D call, TRBD2, has no DNA check behind it. TRBV21-1 is flagged as a pseudogene. The CDR3 length is 16 residues. CDR3 sequence reads: CASSPVCGGVSYEQYF. The CDR3 coding sequence is TGTGCCAGCAGCCCGGTCTGCGGGGGGGTCTCCTACGAGCAGTACTTC.

This clone was counted once. The chain joins TRBV7-9 to TRBJ1-1, with unresolved D. V gave up 1 base and J gave up 8 bases, with 8 bases separating them. CDR3 size: 12 residues. Germline V gene lookup returns CDR1 SEHNR and CDR2 FQNEAQ (reference sequence). Here the CDR3 DNA reads TGTGCCAGCAGCTTAGAACACAGCGAAGCTTTCTTT. Protein sequence: CASSLEHSEAFF.